The 8 T cell receptor beta chains given below trace back to one sample, sequenced in a study of post-analysis software for immune sequencing data. Broader study findings: With TRBV5-6, TRBV5-1 and TRBV20-1 included, 4 or 5 TRBV segments were more frequent in patients than in controls.

No antigen is known for these receptors. TCR beta cDNA libraries had unique molecular identifiers. TCRdb re-analysed the PCR reads in MiXCR, keeping a single row per CDR3 protein. In the table there are approximately 630,000 distinct CDR3 sequences, about 60% of which are singletons. Sequencing was done on a sample of blood. The receptors derive from a girl aged 2-15 years with multiple sclerosis.

This clonotype was counted a few times. The chain has TRBV7-3 and TRBJ2-3; a possible D gene is TRBD1 (5 bases). Germline V gives CDR1 SGHTA, CDR2 FQGTGA. The V end was cut by 5 bases, the J end by 4 bases, with 7 bases between. This CDR3 comprises 12 residues. The CDR3 reads CASSQTADTQYF. The CDR3 DNA follows: TGTGCCAGCAGCCAGACAGCAGATACGCAGTATTTT. Based on the CDR3 plus reference TRBV7-3 and TRBJ2-3, the full variable domain is GAGVSQTPSNKVTEKGKYVELRCDPISGHTALYWYRQSLGQGPEFLIYFQGTGAADDSGLPNDRFFAVRPEGSVSTLKIQRTERGDSAVYLCASSQTADTQYFGPGTRLTVL.

The rearrangement uses TRBV4-3 and TRBJ1-2, with D hard to call. Germline CDR1 reads LGHNA; CDR2 reads YSLEER. The CDR3 sequence is 14 residues long. The germline V and J ends were trimmed by 0 bases and 4 bases, with 9 bases remaining between them. The CDR3 DNA is TGCGCCAGCAGCCAAGACTTCATCGGCTATGGCTACACCTTC. This gives the protein CASSQDFIGYGYTF.

The V gene is TRBV7-2, the J gene TRBJ2-6; possible D gene TRBD2, 6 bases. The V gene's germline CDR1 is SGHTA and CDR2 FQGNSA. The CDR3 is 15 residues long. Trimming left V 3 bases short and J 1 base short, with 7 bases between. The CDR3 coding sequence is TGTGCCAGCAGCTTTCGGGGGTCTGGGGCCAACGTCCTGACTTTC. Translating gives CASSFRGSGANVLTF.

The table lists this clonotype with a few counts. V gene TRBV7-9 combines with J gene TRBJ2-1; possibly TRBD1 for D (5 bases). The germline V and J ends were trimmed by 5 bases and 4 bases, with 9 bases remaining between them. The germline gives CDR1 SEHNR, CDR2 FQNEAQ (reference sequence). This CDR3 is 13 amino acids long. In nucleotides, the CDR3 is TGTGCCAGCAGCCCTCGACAGTACAATGAGCAGTTCTTC. This translates into CASSPRQYNEQFF. The variable domain in full, with the rest retrieved from reference TRBV7-9 and TRBJ2-1, is DTGVSQNPRHKITKRGQNVTFRCDPISEHNRLYWYRQTLGQGPEFLTYFQNEAQLEKSRLLSDRFSAERPKGSFSTLEIQRTEQGDSAMYLCASSPRQYNEQFFGPGTRLTVL.

This chain uses TRBV18 with TRBJ2-3; 7 bases map to TRBD2. The J segment lost 2 bases and the V segment lost 3 bases, leaving 11 bases of the junction unmatched. CDR1 KGHSH and CDR2 LQKENI come from the germline V gene. The CDR3 extends over 17 amino acids. The DNA for the CDR3 is TGTGCCAGCTCACCCCGTTCGAGCGGGACCTTCACAGATACGCAGTATTTT. Protein product: CASSPRSSGTFTDTQYF.

The genes are TRBV29-1 and TRBJ2-7; D unresolved. The germline V gene has CDR1 SQVTM and CDR2 ANQGSEA. With 5 bases removed from V and 3 bases from J, the gap between germline ends came to 14 bases. This CDR3 region has 13 residues. The chain's CDR3 is CSVRTADHYEQYF. In nucleotides, the CDR3 is TGCAGCGTTAGGACGGCCGACCACTACGAGCAGTACTTC.

The CDR3 region has the DNA TGTGCCAGCAGCCAAGATAGTCCGGGTGATAACTATGGCTACACCTTC. This sequence encodes CASSQDSPGDNYGYTF. This chain uses TRBV4-2 with TRBJ1-2; D gene ambiguous. Germline V gene data show CDR1 as LGHNA and CDR2 as YNFKEQ. V was pared by 0 bases and J by 1 base, with 12 bases between. This CDR3 is 16 amino acids long.

This rearrangement joins TRBV12-3 or TRBV12-4 to TRBJ2-5; D not resolved. V dropped 7 bases and J dropped 1 base, with 13 bases sitting between them. The CDR3 consists of 14 residues. The CDR3 bases are TGTGCCAGCATCGCCCAGGAACTCCAAGAGACCCAGTACTTC. Amino acids: CASIAQELQETQYF.